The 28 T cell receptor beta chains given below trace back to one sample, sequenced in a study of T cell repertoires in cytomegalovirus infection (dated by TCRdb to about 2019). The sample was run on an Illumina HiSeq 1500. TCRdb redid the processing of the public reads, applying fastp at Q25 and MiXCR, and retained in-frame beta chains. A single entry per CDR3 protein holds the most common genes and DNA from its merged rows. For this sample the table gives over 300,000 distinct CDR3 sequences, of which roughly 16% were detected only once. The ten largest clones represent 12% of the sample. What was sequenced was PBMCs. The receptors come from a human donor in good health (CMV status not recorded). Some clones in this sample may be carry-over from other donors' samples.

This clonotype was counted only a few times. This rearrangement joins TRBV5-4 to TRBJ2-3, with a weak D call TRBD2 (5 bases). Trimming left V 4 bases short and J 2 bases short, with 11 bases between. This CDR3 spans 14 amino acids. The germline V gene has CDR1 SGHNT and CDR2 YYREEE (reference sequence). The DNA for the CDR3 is TGTGCCAGCAGCCAACCCGGGAACACAGATACGCAGTATTTT. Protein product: CASSQPGNTDTQYF.

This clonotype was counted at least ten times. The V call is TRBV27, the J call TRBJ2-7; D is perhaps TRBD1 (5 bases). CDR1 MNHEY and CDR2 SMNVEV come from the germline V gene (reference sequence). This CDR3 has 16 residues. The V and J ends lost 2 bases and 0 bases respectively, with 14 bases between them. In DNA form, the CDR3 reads TGTGCCAGCAGTTTAGGGGTAGCAGGGTTCTCCTACGAGCAGTACTTC. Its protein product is CASSLGVAGFSYEQYF.

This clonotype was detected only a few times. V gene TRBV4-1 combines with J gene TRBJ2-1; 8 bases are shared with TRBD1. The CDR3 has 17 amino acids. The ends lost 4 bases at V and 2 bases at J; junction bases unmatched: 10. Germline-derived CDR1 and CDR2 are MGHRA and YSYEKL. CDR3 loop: CASSPSDRDRPYNEQFF. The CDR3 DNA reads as TGCGCCAGCAGCCCCAGTGACCGGGACAGGCCCTACAATGAGCAGTTCTTC.

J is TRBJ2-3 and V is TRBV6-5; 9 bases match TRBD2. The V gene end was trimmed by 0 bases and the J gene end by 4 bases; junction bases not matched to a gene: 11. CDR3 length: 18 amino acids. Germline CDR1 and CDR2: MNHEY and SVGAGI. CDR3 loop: CASSYSGFSGGRADTQYF. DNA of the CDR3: TGTGCCAGCAGTTACTCGGGGTTTAGCGGGGGCCGGGCAGATACGCAGTATTTT.

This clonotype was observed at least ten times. As DNA, the CDR3 is TGTGCCAGCAGCTTAGGTCCGACCGGGGAGCTGTTTTTT. This codes for CASSLGPTGELFF. The rearrangement links TRBV7-2 to TRBJ2-2; D is undetermined. The germline V gene has CDR1 SGHTA and CDR2 FQGNSA. The CDR3 extends over 13 amino acids. Deletions cut 1 base from V and 5 bases from J, with 5 bases between.

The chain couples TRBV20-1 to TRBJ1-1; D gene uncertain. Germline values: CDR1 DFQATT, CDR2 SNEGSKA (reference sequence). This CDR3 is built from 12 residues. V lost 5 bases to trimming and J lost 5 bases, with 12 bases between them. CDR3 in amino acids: CSAPDWGTEAFF. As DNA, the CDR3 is TGCAGTGCTCCAGACTGGGGTACTGAAGCTTTCTTT.

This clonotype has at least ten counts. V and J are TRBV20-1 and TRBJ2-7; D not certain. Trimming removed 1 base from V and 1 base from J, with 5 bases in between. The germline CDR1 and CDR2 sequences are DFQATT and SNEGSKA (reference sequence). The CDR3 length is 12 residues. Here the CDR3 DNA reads TGCAGTGCTAGAGTGGGGTCCTACGAGCAGTACTTC. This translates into CSARVGSYEQYF.

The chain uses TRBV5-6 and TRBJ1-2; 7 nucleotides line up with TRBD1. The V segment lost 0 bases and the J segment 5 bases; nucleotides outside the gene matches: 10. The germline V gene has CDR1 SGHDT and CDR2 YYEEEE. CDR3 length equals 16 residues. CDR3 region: CASSLDDRELLYGYTF. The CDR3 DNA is TGTGCCAGCAGCTTGGATGACAGGGAGCTCCTTTATGGCTACACCTTC.

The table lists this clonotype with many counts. As DNA, the CDR3 is TGTGCCAGCAATAGACTACCTGTTTATAGCAATCAGCCCCAGCATTTT. The encoded protein is CASNRLPVYSNQPQHF. This chain links TRBV6-2 or TRBV6-3 with TRBJ1-5; the D is unclear. CDR1 and CDR2 (germline): MNHEY, SVGEGT. The CDR3 has 16 amino acids. Trimming shortened V by 7 bases and J by 0 bases, and 16 bases separated the two germline ends.

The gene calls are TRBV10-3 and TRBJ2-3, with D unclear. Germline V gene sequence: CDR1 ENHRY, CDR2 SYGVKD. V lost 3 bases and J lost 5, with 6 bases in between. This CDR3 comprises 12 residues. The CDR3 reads CAISELGDTQYF. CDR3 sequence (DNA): TGTGCCATCAGTGAATTAGGAGATACGCAGTATTTT.

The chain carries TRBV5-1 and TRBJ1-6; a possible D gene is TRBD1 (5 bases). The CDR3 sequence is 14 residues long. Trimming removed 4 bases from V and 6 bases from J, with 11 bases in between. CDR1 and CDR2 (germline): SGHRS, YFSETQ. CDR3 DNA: TGCGCCAGCAGCCGCACGGGGCGTAATTCACCCCTCCACTTT. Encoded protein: CASSRTGRNSPLHF.

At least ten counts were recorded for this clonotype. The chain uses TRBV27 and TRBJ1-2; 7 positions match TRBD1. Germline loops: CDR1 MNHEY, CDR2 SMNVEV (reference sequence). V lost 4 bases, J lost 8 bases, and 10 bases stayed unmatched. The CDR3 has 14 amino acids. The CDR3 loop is CASSSAGTERGYTF. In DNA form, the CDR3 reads TGTGCCAGCAGTTCGGCCGGGACAGAAAGAGGCTACACCTTC.

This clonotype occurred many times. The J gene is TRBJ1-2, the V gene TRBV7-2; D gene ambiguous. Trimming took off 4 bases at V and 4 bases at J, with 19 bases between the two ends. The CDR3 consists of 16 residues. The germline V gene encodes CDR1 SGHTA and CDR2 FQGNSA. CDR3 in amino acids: CASSSYLEGAIYGYTF. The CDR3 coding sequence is TGTGCCAGCAGCTCCTACCTTGAGGGTGCAATCTATGGCTACACCTTC.

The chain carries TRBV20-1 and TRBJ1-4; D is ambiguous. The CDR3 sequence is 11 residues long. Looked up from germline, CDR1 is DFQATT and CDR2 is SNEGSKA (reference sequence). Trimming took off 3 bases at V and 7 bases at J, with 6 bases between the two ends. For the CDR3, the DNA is TGCAGTGCTAGCCGACCTGAAAAACTGTTTTTT. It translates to CSASRPEKLFF.

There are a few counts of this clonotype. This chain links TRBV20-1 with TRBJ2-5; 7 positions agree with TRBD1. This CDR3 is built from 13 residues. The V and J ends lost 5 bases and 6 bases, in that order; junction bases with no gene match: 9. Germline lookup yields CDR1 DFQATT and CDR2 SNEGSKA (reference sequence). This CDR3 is CSAWTGRVKTQYF. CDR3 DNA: TGCAGTGCTTGGACAGGCAGGGTAAAGACCCAGTACTTC.

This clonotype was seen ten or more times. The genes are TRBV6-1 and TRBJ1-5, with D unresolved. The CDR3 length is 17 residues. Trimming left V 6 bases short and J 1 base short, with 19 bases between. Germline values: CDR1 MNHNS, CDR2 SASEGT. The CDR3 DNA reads TGTGCCAGCAGCCTGAGGGCCGGGGAGAGCAGCAATCAGCCCCAGCATTTT. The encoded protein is CASSLRAGESSNQPQHF.

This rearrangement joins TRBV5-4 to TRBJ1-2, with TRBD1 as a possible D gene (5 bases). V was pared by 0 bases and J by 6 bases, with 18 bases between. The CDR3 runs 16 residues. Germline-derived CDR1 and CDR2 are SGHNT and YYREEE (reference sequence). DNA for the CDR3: TGTGCCAGCAGCTTGGGGGTTCGGCAGGGAAGTGATGGCTACACCTTC. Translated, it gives CASSLGVRQGSDGYTF.

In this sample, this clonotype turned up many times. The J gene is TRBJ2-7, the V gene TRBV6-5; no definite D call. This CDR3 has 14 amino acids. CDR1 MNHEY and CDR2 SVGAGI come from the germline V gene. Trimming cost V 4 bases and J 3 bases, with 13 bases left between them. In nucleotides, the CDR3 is TGTGCCAGCAGTTTGTCAGAAGCAAACTACGAGCAGTACTTC. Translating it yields CASSLSEANYEQYF.

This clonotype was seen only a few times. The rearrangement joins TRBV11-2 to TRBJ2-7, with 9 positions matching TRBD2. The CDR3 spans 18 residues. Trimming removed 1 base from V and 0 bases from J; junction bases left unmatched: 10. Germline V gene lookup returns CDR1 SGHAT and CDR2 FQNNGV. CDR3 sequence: CASSLGPPDSGGSYEQYF. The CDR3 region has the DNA TGTGCCAGCAGCTTAGGTCCCCCGGATAGCGGGGGCTCCTACGAGCAGTACTTC.

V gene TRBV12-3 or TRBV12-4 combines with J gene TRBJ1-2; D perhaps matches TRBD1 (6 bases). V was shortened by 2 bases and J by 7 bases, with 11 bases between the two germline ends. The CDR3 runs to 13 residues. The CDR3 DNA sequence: TGTGCCAGCAGTTTACAGGGGAGTCGTGGCTACACCTTC. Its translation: CASSLQGSRGYTF.

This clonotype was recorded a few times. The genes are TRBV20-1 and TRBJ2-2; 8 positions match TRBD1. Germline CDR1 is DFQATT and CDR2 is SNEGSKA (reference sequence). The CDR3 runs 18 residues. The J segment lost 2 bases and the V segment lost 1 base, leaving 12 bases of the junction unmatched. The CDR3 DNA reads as TGCAGTGCTAGAGCAATACAGGGGGATCTAGATAACACCGGGGAGCTGTTTTTT. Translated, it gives CSARAIQGDLDNTGELFF.

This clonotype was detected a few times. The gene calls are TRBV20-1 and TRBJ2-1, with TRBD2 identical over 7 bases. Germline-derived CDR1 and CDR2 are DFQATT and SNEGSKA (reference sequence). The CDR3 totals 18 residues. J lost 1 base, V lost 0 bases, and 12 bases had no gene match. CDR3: CSARDPSLSGPSYNEQFF. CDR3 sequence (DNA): TGCAGTGCTAGAGATCCCTCTCTTAGCGGGCCTTCCTACAATGAGCAGTTCTTC.

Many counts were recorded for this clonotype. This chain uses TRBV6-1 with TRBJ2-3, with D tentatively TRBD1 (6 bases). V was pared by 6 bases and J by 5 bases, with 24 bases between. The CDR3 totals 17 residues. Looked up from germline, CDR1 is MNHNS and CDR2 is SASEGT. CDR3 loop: CASSRAPGVRDGDTQYF. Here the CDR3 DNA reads TGTGCCAGCAGCAGGGCCCCAGGGGTCAGAGACGGAGATACGCAGTATTTT.

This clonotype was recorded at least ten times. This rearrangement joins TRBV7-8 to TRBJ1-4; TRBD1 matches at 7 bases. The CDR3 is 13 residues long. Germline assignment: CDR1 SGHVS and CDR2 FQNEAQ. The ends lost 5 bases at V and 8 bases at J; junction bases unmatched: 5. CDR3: CASSDRDWEKLFF. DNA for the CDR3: TGTGCCAGCAGCGACAGGGATTGGGAAAAACTGTTTTTT.

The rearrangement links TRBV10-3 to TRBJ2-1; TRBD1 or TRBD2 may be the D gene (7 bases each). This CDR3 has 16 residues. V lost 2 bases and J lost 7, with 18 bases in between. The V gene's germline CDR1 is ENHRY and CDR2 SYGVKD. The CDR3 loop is CAISEGEGAGRNEQFF. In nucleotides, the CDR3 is TGTGCCATCAGTGAGGGGGAGGGGGCTGGTAGGAATGAGCAGTTCTTC.

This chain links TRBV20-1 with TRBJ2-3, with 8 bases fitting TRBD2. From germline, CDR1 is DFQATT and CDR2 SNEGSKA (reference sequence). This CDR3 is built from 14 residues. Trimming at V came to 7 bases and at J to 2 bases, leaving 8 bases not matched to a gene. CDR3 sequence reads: CSVRRRGATDTQYF. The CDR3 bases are TGCAGTGTCAGGAGGCGGGGGGCCACAGATACGCAGTATTTT.

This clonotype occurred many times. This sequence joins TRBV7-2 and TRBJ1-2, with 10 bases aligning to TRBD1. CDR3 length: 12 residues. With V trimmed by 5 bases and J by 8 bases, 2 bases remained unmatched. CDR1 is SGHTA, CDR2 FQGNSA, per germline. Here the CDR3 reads CASSRGQGGYTF. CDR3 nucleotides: TGTGCCAGCAGCCGGGGACAGGGGGGCTACACCTTC.

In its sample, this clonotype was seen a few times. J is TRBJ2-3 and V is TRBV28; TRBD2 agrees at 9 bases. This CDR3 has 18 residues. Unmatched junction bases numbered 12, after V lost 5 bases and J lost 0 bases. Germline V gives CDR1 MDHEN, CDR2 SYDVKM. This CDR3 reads CASSPLPGGGASTDTQYF. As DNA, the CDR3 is TGTGCCAGCAGTCCCCTCCCGGGCGGGGGGGCAAGCACAGATACGCAGTATTTT.